This TCR beta chain was sequenced for a study of T cell repertoires in cytomegalovirus infection (dated by TCRdb to between 2017 and 2020). For the study in its entirety: The peptide stimulations were aimed at well-studied HLA-B-restricted epitopes as well as recently identified HLA-C-restricted CMV epitopes, whose presentation resists viral immunomodulation. Donor HLA type was relevant to the analysis, because carriage of CMV infection together with the matching HLA type was indicated by public TCR beta signatures. Findings and caveats that apply to the study as a whole: The ex vivo response was dominated by HLA-C-restricted CMV-specific TCR beta clonotypes, which also provided the single most frequent clonotype in two of eight donors. Carriers of CMV infection plus the relevant HLA type were discriminated by the cumulative frequency of public TCR beta family members in the study cohort and in an independent approximately 340-donor cohort.

V is shortened by 3 bases, J by 2 bases, and the region joining them spans 12 bases. CDR3 length: 14 amino acids, cysteine to phenylalanine. The sequence is cut down to CDR3 DNA, 42 bases in frame from base 1. Based on the germline V gene, the CDR1 and CDR2 sequences are SGHRS and YFSETQ. Instrument used: Illumina HiSeq 1500. TCRdb took the public reads, trimmed them with fastp at Q25, ran MiXCR for clone calling and kept in-frame beta chains. Entries that share a CDR3 protein sequence are merged under the most common genes and DNA. This sample lists 650,000 to 900,000 distinct CDR3 sequences; about 30% were detected once. 9.5% to 15% of the sample belongs to the ten largest clones. The sample holds a few counts of this clonotype. There is no known antigen for this receptor. No clone much larger than this one lies a single base away; base qualities are absent. The treatment or condition label here, explained by the study, means: in vitro stimulation with specific CMV peptide epitopes to enrich CMV-specific T cells.

The rearrangement combines TRBV5-1 with TRBJ2-7; a tentative D match to TRBD2 spans 5 bases. The sequence was obtained from a human donor in good health (CMV status not recorded). Some clones in this sample may be carry-over from other donors' samples. The specimen was cultured CD8+ T cells from PBMCs, collected from culture after CMV antigen stimulation. CDR3 region: CASSWTGVPYEQYF. DNA sequence: TGCGCCAGCAGCTGGACCGGGGTCCCCTACGAGCAGTACTTC. Extended through the reference TRBV5-1 and TRBJ2-7 proteins, this CDR3 yields the full variable domain: KAGVTQTPRYLIKTRGQQVTLSCSPISGHRSVSWYQQTPGQGLQFLFEYFSETQRNKGNFPGRFSGRQFSNSRSEMNVSTLELGDSALYLCASSWTGVPYEQYFGPGTRLTVT.